One sample yielded the 24 T cell receptor beta chains listed below, sequenced in a study of T cells in lung cancer brain metastases. Produced via immunoSEQ multiplex PCR; TCRdb's table is partial and in-frame only. Of around 6,600 clones listed, 86% are singletons. Sequenced material: tumor tissue from the primary lung tumor. These receptors were obtained from a man in his fifties with non-small cell lung cancer.

CDR3 loop: CAVSAQGTDTQYF. The DNA of the CDR3 is TGTGCCGTCTCGGCCCAGGGCACAGATACGCAGTATTTT. This rearrangement joins TRBV19 to TRBJ2-3; D gene unclear. Trimming removed 11 bases from V and 1 base from J, with 13 bases in between. The CDR3 sequence is 13 residues long. Germline V gives CDR1 LNHDA, CDR2 SQIVND (reference sequence).

Regarding this clone: Compared with germline, one end of the junction differs, possibly owing to a read error. The chain is built from TRBV9 and TRBJ2-3; 8 bases agree with TRBD2. The CDR3 consists of 15 residues. Germline loops: CDR1 SGDLS, CDR2 YYNGEE. The CDR3 sequence: CASSAAGTRADMQYF. Written as DNA, the CDR3 is TGTGCCAGCAGCGCGGCCGGGACTAGGGCAGATATGCAGTATTTT.

The genes are TRBV5-8 and TRBJ2-4; the D gene is possibly TRBD1 (6 bases). Germline CDR1 and CDR2: SGHTS and YDEGEE. CDR3 size: 16 residues. The V end lost 4 bases, the J end lost 2 bases, and 16 bases lay between the germline ends. The CDR3 nucleotides read TGTGCCAGCAGCCCCGGACAGAATATAACCAAAAACATTCAGTACTTC. This translates into CASSPGQNITKNIQYF.

The chain has TRBV5-1 and TRBJ2-2; D is ambiguous. CDR3 length: 14 residues. V lost 1 base to trimming and J lost 1 base, with 5 bases between them. Germline V lookup: CDR1 SGHRS, CDR2 YFSETQ. CDR3 bases: TGCGCCAGCAGCTTGCGGATGAACACCGGGGAGCTGTTTTTT. This codes for CASSLRMNTGELFF.

V is TRBV30 and J is TRBJ1-2; D is perhaps TRBD1 (5 bases). Trimming removed 4 bases from V and 8 bases from J, with 17 bases in between. Germline V lookup: CDR1 GTSNPN, CDR2 SVGIG (reference sequence). The CDR3 has 13 amino acids. CDR3 DNA: TGTGCCTGGACTAAACGAGGGGACTTGGGCTACACCTTC. The encoded protein is CAWTKRGDLGYTF.

The genes are TRBV6-5 and TRBJ1-2; 9 nucleotides match TRBD1. J lost 4 bases, V lost 6 bases, and 9 bases had no gene match. Germline lookup yields CDR1 MNHEY and CDR2 SVGAGI. The CDR3 runs 15 residues. The DNA of the CDR3 is TGTGCCAGCAGGACCGGGACAGGGAAGAGCTATGGCTACACCTTC. Protein: CASRTGTGKSYGYTF.

The rearrangement uses TRBV6-5 and TRBJ1-6; D remains ambiguous. V was pared by 3 bases and J by 6 bases, with 6 bases between. The CDR3 consists of 13 residues. Germline V CDR1 and CDR2: MNHEY, SVGAGI. The CDR3 sequence is CASSYQANSPLHF. The CDR3, as DNA: TGTGCCAGCAGTTATCAAGCTAATTCACCCCTCCACTTT.

The genes are TRBV27 and TRBJ2-3; D ambiguous. This CDR3 comprises 14 residues. Germline values: CDR1 MNHEY, CDR2 SMNVEV (reference sequence). Trimming took off 5 bases at V and 6 bases at J, with 15 bases between the two ends. The CDR3 DNA follows: TGTGCCAGCAGTCCCCGGCCGCTAGGGGATACGCAGTATTTT. Protein sequence: CASSPRPLGDTQYF.

The rearrangement joins TRBV28 to TRBJ2-7; D is undetermined. The length of the CDR3 is 13 residues. The germline V and J ends were trimmed by 1 base and 1 base, with 5 bases remaining between them. The V gene's germline CDR1 is MDHEN and CDR2 SYDVKM. The DNA of the CDR3 is TGTGCCAGCAGTTTATACGAGTCCTACGAGCAGTACTTC. It encodes CASSLYESYEQYF.

V and J are TRBV5-4 and TRBJ2-5, with 9 bases lining up with TRBD2. Trimming removed 4 bases from V and 4 bases from J; junction bases left unmatched: 11. The CDR3 runs to 16 residues. The germline V gene encodes CDR1 SGHNT and CDR2 YYREEE (reference sequence). CDR3 region: CASSNTKTSGLETQYF. The CDR3 bases are TGTGCCAGCAGCAACACTAAGACTAGCGGATTAGAGACCCAGTACTTC.

The V gene is TRBV14, the J gene TRBJ2-7; D is ambiguous. This CDR3 region has 12 residues. V gave up 4 bases and J gave up 1 base, with 5 bases separating them. From germline, CDR1 is SGHDN and CDR2 FVKESK. CDR3 loop: CASSRQSYEQYF. The CDR3 region has the DNA TGTGCCAGCAGCCGACAATCCTACGAGCAGTACTTC. The full variable domain, in which reference TRBV14 and TRBJ2-7 provide the parts outside the CDR3, is EAGVTQFPSHSVIEKGQTVTLRCDPISGHDNLYWYRRVMGKEIKFLLHFVKESKQDESGMPNNRFLAERTGGTYSTLKVQPAELEDSGVYFCASSRQSYEQYFGPGTRLTVT.

The chain links TRBV6-6 to TRBJ1-4; no firm D call. The CDR3 is made up of 14 amino acids. The V gene's germline CDR1 is MNHNY and CDR2 SVGAGI (reference sequence). Deletions cut 6 bases from V and 8 bases from J, with 16 bases between. The CDR3 reads CASRLRHGKEKLFF. In DNA form, the CDR3 reads TGTGCCAGCAGACTTAGACATGGGAAGGAAAAACTGTTTTTT.

The V and J genes are TRBV2 and TRBJ2-3; 9 bases agree with TRBD1. V gave up 6 bases and J gave up 1 base; unmatched junction bases: 5. Germline values: CDR1 SNHLY, CDR2 FYNNEI. There are 15 residues in the CDR3. The CDR3 bases are TGTGCCAGCAGCAGGACAGGGGTTCGCACAGATACGCAGTATTTT. It translates to CASSRTGVRTDTQYF.

This CDR3 reads CASSIANRVGGYTF. CDR3 nucleotide sequence: TGTGCCAGCAGTATCGCTAACAGGGTCGGTGGCTACACCTTC. V is TRBV27 and J is TRBJ1-2; TRBD1 might be the D (6 bases). The CDR3 is 14 residues long. CDR1 is MNHEY and CDR2 is SMNVEV in the germline V gene (reference sequence). V lost 5 bases, J lost 7 bases, and 17 bases lay in between.

This chain's CDR3 is CASSVGPGYNSPLHF. The CDR3 DNA is TGTGCCAGCAGCGTAGGGCCAGGGTATAATTCACCCCTCCACTTT. V and J are TRBV9 and TRBJ1-6, with a weak D call TRBD1 (5 bases). Deletions cut 0 bases from V and 4 bases from J, with 8 bases between. Germline V lookup: CDR1 SGDLS, CDR2 YYNGEE. This CDR3 has 15 amino acids.

The chain links TRBV4-2 to TRBJ2-5; D is possibly TRBD2 (5 bases). The CDR3 runs 16 residues. Germline CDR1 is LGHNA and CDR2 is YNFKEQ. V was clipped by 0 bases and J by 5 bases, with 16 bases between them. The CDR3 is CASSQDILTSGETQYF. The CDR3 DNA sequence: TGTGCCAGCAGCCAAGATATTCTGACCTCGGGGGAGACCCAGTACTTC.

The chain is built from TRBV6-6 and TRBJ1-6; D gene uncertain. There are 14 residues in the CDR3. Trimming stripped 4 bases from V and 10 bases from J, with 14 bases between. Germline V gene data show CDR1 as MNHNY and CDR2 as SVGAGI (reference sequence). CDR3 bases: TGTGCCAGCAGTTCTCTTCACATCAGGTCACCCCTCCACTTT. Its translation: CASSSLHIRSPLHF.

This rearrangement joins TRBV5-1 to TRBJ1-3; no clear D. Trimming took off 4 bases at V and 2 bases at J, with 7 bases between the two ends. This CDR3 region has 13 residues. From germline, CDR1 is SGHRS and CDR2 YFSETQ. CDR3 sequence: CASSPGPGNTIYF. CDR3 DNA sequence: TGCGCCAGCAGCCCCGGGCCTGGAAACACCATATATTTT.

This clone has only a few counts. The CDR3 bases are TGTGCCAGCAGTGACTCAGCGGGGGGTTACAATGAGCAGTTCTTC. Amino acids: CASSDSAGGYNEQFF. V usage is TRBV6-4 and J usage is TRBJ2-1, with TRBD2 matching 9 bases. CDR1 and CDR2 from the germline V gene are MRHNA and SNTAGT. With 0 bases clipped from V and 4 bases from J, the junction kept 1 base outside the gene matches. This CDR3 is 15 amino acids long.

The gene calls are TRBV4-2 and TRBJ2-3; 10 bases line up with TRBD2. The CDR3 extends over 15 amino acids. Trimming took 4 bases from V and 1 from J; bases not matched to a gene: 2. Germline-derived CDR1 and CDR2 are LGHNA and YNFKEQ. The CDR3 coding sequence is TGTGCCAGCAGCCGTACTAGCGGGGGCACAGATACGCAGTATTTT. Translation: CASSRTSGGTDTQYF.

In this sample, this clone turned up a few times. This specimen includes other DNA sequences encoding the same CDR3. The chain carries TRBV6-1 and TRBJ2-5, with 10 bases identical to TRBD2. Germline V gives CDR1 MNHNS, CDR2 SASEGT. This CDR3 is built from 15 residues. V lost 7 bases, J lost 2 bases, and 7 bases stayed unmatched. The CDR3 loop is CASTLRTSGQETQYF. The CDR3 nucleotides read TGTGCCAGCACCCTGAGGACTAGCGGACAAGAGACCCAGTACTTC.

V and J are TRBV6-5 and TRBJ1-1, with 8 positions matching TRBD1. The CDR3 is 13 amino acids. The trim removed 8 bases at V and 4 bases at J, leaving 6 bases unmatched. Per germline, CDR1 MNHEY and CDR2 SVGAGI. CDR3 DNA: TGTGCCAGCCATTATGACAGGGGCACTGAAGCTTTCTTT. Translating gives CASHYDRGTEAFF.

The J gene is TRBJ1-1, the V gene TRBV30; D is ambiguous. Germline lookup yields CDR1 GTSNPN and CDR2 SVGIG (reference sequence). The CDR3 is 14 residues long. V lost 2 bases to trimming and J lost 2 bases, with 12 bases between them. For the CDR3, the DNA is TGTGCCTGGAGTCTCTCGGTACAAAACACTGAAGCTTTCTTT. It specifies CAWSLSVQNTEAFF.

V usage is TRBV11-2 and J usage is TRBJ1-4; 7 bases are a match to TRBD1. This CDR3 comprises 15 residues. Germline V lookup: CDR1 SGHAT, CDR2 FQNNGV. After removal of 5 bases from V and 5 bases from J, the junction contained 8 bases not matched to a gene. The CDR3 sequence is CASSIRQGRNEKLFF. CDR3 DNA: TGTGCCAGCAGCATTAGACAGGGCCGGAATGAAAAACTGTTTTTT.